This TCR beta chain was identified during a study of monozygotic twins with inflammatory bowel disease. Study findings and constraints: No repertoire similarity difference was seen between concordant and discordant twins; power was possibly limited. TCRbeta diversity (inverse Simpson) was lower in IBD patients than in healthy co-twins.

To note about this clonotype: The antigen is undetermined.

TCRdb derives one entry per CDR3 protein from the 5' RACE reads, leaving out DNA. This sample's table reports roughly 160,000 distinct CDR3 sequences. From whole blood, total RNA was isolated without any sorting of T cells. The CDR3 is made up of 11 amino acids. The material sequenced was blood. The rearrangement joins TRBV12-3 or TRBV12-4 to TRBJ1-1. The sequence derives from a human donor with ulcerative colitis or Crohn's disease, or a healthy co-twin of an affected twin (not recorded which). The CDR3 loop is CASSRTAEAFF.